This T cell receptor beta chain was found in a study of blood T cell repertoires in COVID-19. The overall study: Samples representing acute and convalescent COVID-19 were sourced from the United States, Italy and Spain. PBMCs, B-cell-depleted T cells, or T cells were the source of the cDNA or gDNA that made up the material.

This clone was seen a handful of times. As originally analysed: Amplification of reference gene primers provided the estimated nucleated cell counts. The method was immunoSEQ multiplex PCR; TCRdb's version includes in-frame clones alone and lacks a portion of them. V and J calls plus clone size are reproduced from that table; the DNA served to infer D and trimming. The sample has 200,000 to 250,000 clones, approximately 90% seen once; the top ten hold 6.2%. The CDR3 runs to 13 residues. Losses at the gene ends were 6 bases for V and 5 bases for J; bases not matched to a gene: 2. CDR1 WNHNN and CDR2 SYGVQD come from the germline V gene (reference sequence).

The genes are TRBV10-1 and TRBJ1-5, with 9 bases matching TRBD1. The sample consisted of peripheral blood. This sequence originates from a man aged 55 to 69 who had recovered from COVID-19. CDR3 loop: CASRRQGDQPQHF. CDR3 coding DNA: TGCGCCAGCAGGAGACAGGGGGATCAGCCCCAGCATTTT.